The clone carrying this T cell receptor (beta chain) was observed a few times. Antigen unknown. The data were taken from a study of T cells after yellow fever vaccination. Overall study context: It was SMART-Seq v4 Ultra Low Input that prepared the fractions with low cell numbers. Points from the study as a whole: Shared CD4/CD8 clonotypes were a small share, likely from convergent recombination. Among primary-vaccination clones, most reappeared after the booster, at around 97% for CD4 and roughly 90% for CD8.

A process of 5'RACE template switching, which added a universal primer site and UMIs, was used to make TCR cDNA. Via MiXCR, TCRdb re-called the 5' RACE reads, giving one row per CDR3 protein. The sample records roughly 74,000 distinct CDR3 sequences, around 6.9% being singletons. The length of the CDR3 is 14 residues. Germline V lookup: CDR1 MGHRA, CDR2 YSYEKL. V lost 3 bases, J lost 1 base, and 9 bases lay in between. The sample consisted of CD8+ T cells sorted from PBMCs, taken 5 days after the first yellow fever vaccination. The TCR originated in a man younger than 30 who received the YFV17D yellow fever vaccine. This chain uses TRBV4-1 with TRBJ1-1; D not resolved. Here the CDR3 DNA reads TGCGCCAGCAGCCATGGCCGGGCGAACACTGAAGCTTTCTTT. It is translated as CASSHGRANTEAFF.